These 14 T cell receptor beta chains share one sample of origin, sequenced in a study of PD-L1 blockade in urothelial cancer. TCRdb's table, derived via immunoSEQ multiplex PCR, lists solely in-frame clones and lacks some. The repertoire holds roughly 60,000 clones, around 79% seen once, with around 4.5% in the top ten. Sequencing was performed on PBMCs, taken around atezolizumab (anti-PD-L1) treatment. These receptors originate from a man between 65 and 85 years old with urothelial cancer.

The chain joins TRBV19 to TRBJ1-5; a weak D match, TRBD1 (5 bases). CDR3 length: 17 amino acids. Trimming left V 7 bases short and J 5 bases short, with 24 bases between. The V gene's germline CDR1 is LNHDA and CDR2 SQIVND (reference sequence). This chain's CDR3 is CASTYRLWGGTYQPQHF. The CDR3 DNA sequence: TGTGCCAGTACCTATAGACTTTGGGGCGGAACTTATCAGCCCCAGCATTTT. Together with reference TRBV19 and TRBJ1-5, the CDR3 gives the full variable domain: DGGITQSPKYLFRKEGQNVTLSCEQNLNHDAMYWYRQDPGQGLRLIYYSQIVNDFQKGDIAEGYSVSREKKESFPLTVTSAQKNPTAFYLCASTYRLWGGTYQPQHFGDGTRLSIL.

This clone was detected once. The CDR3 spells CSVESWRDNEQFF. As DNA, the CDR3 is TGCAGCGTTGAAAGCTGGCGGGACAATGAGCAGTTCTTC. V and J are TRBV29-1 and TRBJ2-1; the D gene is possibly TRBD2 (5 bases). The CDR3 runs to 13 residues. The germline V and J ends were trimmed by 2 bases and 5 bases, with 10 bases remaining between them. Germline CDR1 and CDR2: SQVTM and ANQGSEA.

V and J are TRBV11-2 and TRBJ2-4, with D possibly being TRBD2 (6 bases). The V end was cut by 4 bases, the J end by 7 bases, with 11 bases between. CDR1 is SGHAT and CDR2 is FQNNGV in the germline V gene. The CDR3 is 13 residues long. CDR3 residues: CASSSTSWNIQYF. CDR3 nucleotide sequence: TGTGCCAGCAGCTCGACTAGTTGGAACATTCAGTACTTC.

The chain links TRBV5-4 to TRBJ1-1; D is possibly TRBD1 (6 bases). The germline V and J ends were trimmed by 4 bases and 3 bases, with 22 bases remaining between them. Germline lookup yields CDR1 SGHNT and CDR2 YYREEE (reference sequence). The CDR3 extends over 17 amino acids. CDR3 nucleotides: TGTGCCAGCAGCCAGGGAGGGGGTATGTACCCTGACACTGAAGCTTTCTTT. This translates into CASSQGGGMYPDTEAFF.

This clone was seen more than once but under ten times. The V gene is TRBV11-2, the J gene TRBJ2-1; D is perhaps TRBD2 (5 bases). The CDR3 consists of 14 residues. The germline CDR1 and CDR2 sequences are SGHAT and FQNNGV. V was clipped by 2 bases and J by 4 bases, with 9 bases between them. The CDR3 sequence is CASSLPGRYNEQFF. The CDR3 DNA follows: TGTGCCAGCAGCTTACCGGGAAGATACAATGAGCAGTTCTTC.

The gene calls are TRBV7-9 and TRBJ2-4; 7 positions agree with TRBD1. The ends lost 5 bases at V and 0 bases at J; junction bases unmatched: 7. CDR1 and CDR2 from the germline V gene are SEHNR and FQNEAQ (reference sequence). The CDR3 is 16 amino acids. The CDR3 DNA follows: TGTGCCAGCAGCACGGACAGGAATAGAGCCAAAAACATTCAGTACTTC. Protein: CASSTDRNRAKNIQYF.

This clone was recorded a few times. CDR3 DNA sequence: TGTGCCAGCAGCTCCGCGGCTTTAAATCAGCCCCAGCATTTT. Translating it yields CASSSAALNQPQHF. The gene calls are TRBV5-6 and TRBJ1-5; D gene ambiguous. V was cut by 3 bases and J by 4 bases, with 11 bases left in between. The CDR3 covers 14 residues. Looked up from germline, CDR1 is SGHDT and CDR2 is YYEEEE.

This clone was found a few times. The V and J genes are TRBV6-1 and TRBJ1-1; the D is unclear. In germline, CDR1 is MNHNS, CDR2 SASEGT. This CDR3 contains 14 residues. Trimming left V 4 bases short and J 4 bases short, with 13 bases between. CDR3 DNA: TGTGCCAGCAGTGGATTGAGGGAGGTCACTGAAGCTTTCTTT. Its protein product is CASSGLREVTEAFF.

CDR3 sequence: CASSFPRVFKGYTF. CDR3 in DNA: TGTGCCAGCAGCTTTCCTCGGGTGTTCAAAGGCTACACCTTC. The V and J genes are TRBV5-4 and TRBJ1-2; no definite D call. The CDR3 has 14 amino acids. The V end lost 2 bases, the J end lost 8 bases, and 16 bases lay between the germline ends. Germline V CDR1 and CDR2: SGHNT, YYREEE (reference sequence).

This chain uses TRBV7-3 with TRBJ1-1, with a tentative D call TRBD1 (5 bases). The germline V gene has CDR1 SGHTA and CDR2 FQGTGA. This CDR3 has 13 amino acids. Trimming removed 5 bases from V and 2 bases from J, with 9 bases in between. CDR3 DNA: TGTGCCAGCAGCCCAGGGTATAACACTGAAGCTTTCTTT. This translates into CASSPGYNTEAFF.

The chain has TRBV21-1 and TRBJ1-5; the DNA was not compared with TRBD1, the D call given in the table. TRBV21-1 is a documented pseudogene. The CDR3 is made up of 15 amino acids. This CDR3 is CASSKRQHSNQPQHF. The CDR3 bases are TGTGCCAGCAGCAAACGACAGCATAGCAATCAGCCCCAGCATTTT.

The V call is TRBV7-2, the J call TRBJ2-7, with a tentative D call TRBD1 (6 bases). This CDR3 has 16 amino acids. Trimming took 2 bases from V and 0 from J, leaving 14 bases between them. Germline V gene sequence: CDR1 SGHTA, CDR2 FQGNSA. CDR3 in amino acids: CASSLRRDRSSYEQYF. In DNA, the CDR3 is TGTGCCAGCAGCTTACGGCGCGACAGGAGCTCCTACGAGCAGTACTTC.

CDR3 bases: TGTGCCAACGGACAGGGATCCTACGAGCAGTACTTC. This codes for CANGQGSYEQYF. This chain uses TRBV2 with TRBJ2-7; 8 positions agree with TRBD1. CDR1 is SNHLY and CDR2 is FYNNEI in the germline V gene. There are 12 residues in the CDR3. V was pared by 10 bases and J by 1 base, with 3 bases of the junction left unmatched.

The chain combines TRBV5-1 with TRBJ2-3; TRBD2 matches at 7 bases. This CDR3 spans 16 amino acids. V gave up 0 bases and J gave up 2 bases; unmatched junction bases: 6. Germline loops: CDR1 SGHRS, CDR2 YFSETQ. CDR3 sequence (DNA): TGCGCCAGCAGCTTGGTGGCTAGCGGACACACAGATACGCAGTATTTT. Translated, it gives CASSLVASGHTDTQYF.